A selection of T cell receptor beta chains follows, all from one sample in a study of identifying expanded T cells in peripheral blood. Generated by immunoSEQ multiplex PCR, the TCRdb table keeps only in-frame clones and is missing some. The repertoire holds some 93,000 clones, approximately 85% seen once, with under 6% in the top ten. Specimen: blood. The origin of the receptors is a person aged 18-69 years in good health. Both conserved end residues are part of each CDR3. Fields, in order: D gene, V gene, J gene, CDR3 length, clone size, CDR3 protein, CDR3 DNA. A D gene is named only where the DNA matches it firmly. Only part of the rows carry a size: once, few, many, or a class if the clone is expanded.

>NA|TRBV19|TRBJ1-2|13|NA
CAAKQGSLYGYTF
TGTGCCGCCAAACAGGGATCCCTCTATGGCTACACCTTC
>NA|TRBV9|TRBJ2-4|15|NA
CASSPEDGVENIQYF
TGTGCCAGCAGCCCGGAGGACGGTGTGGAAAACATTCAGTACTTC
>NA|TRBV30|TRBJ1-5|13|few
CAWSGDINQPQHF
TGTGCCTGGAGTGGGGACATCAATCAGCCCCAGCATTTT
>TRBD1|TRBV28|TRBJ1-5|12|NA
CATGTGDQPQHF
TGTGCCACCGGGACAGGGGATCAGCCCCAGCATTTT
>TRBD1|TRBV10-2|TRBJ1-2|15|NA
CASKIGDSMNYGYTF
TGCGCCAGCAAAATAGGGGACAGCATGAACTATGGCTACACCTTC
>TRBD2|TRBV11-2|TRBJ2-7|13|once
CASSYLRLAEQYF
TGTGCCAGCAGCTACCTACGACTAGCCGAGCAGTACTTC
>NA|TRBV5-5|TRBJ1-5|12|NA
CASSLGDQPQHF
TGTGCCAGCAGCTTGGGGGATCAGCCCCAGCATTTT
>NA|TRBV9|TRBJ1-2|15|NA
CASSVDPISNYGYTF
TGTGCCAGCAGCGTAGATCCGATATCTAACTATGGCTACACCTTC
>NA|TRBV30|TRBJ1-2|14|NA
CAWSVQSPPRGYTF
TGTGCCTGGAGTGTGCAGTCCCCCCCTAGGGGCTACACCTTC
>NA|TRBV2|TRBJ2-1|16|NA
CASSVSLPQTSAGKFF
TGTGCCAGCAGTGTATCCCTCCCCCAGACTAGTGCGGGAAAGTTCTTC
>NA|TRBV9|TRBJ1-6|14|NA
CASSVALQDSPLHF
TGTGCCAGCAGCGTAGCATTACAAGATTCACCCCTCCACTTT
>TRBD1|TRBV11-2|TRBJ1-3|19|NA
CASSLALPGQGAERNTIYF
TGTGCCAGCAGCTTGGCACTCCCGGGACAGGGGGCAGAAAGAAACACCATATATTTT